This TCR beta chain appears in the sequencing data of a study of blood T cells in healthy people across ages. Study-wide points: The long-lived group displayed more naive CD4+ cells, plus higher diversity, than the aged donors did. PBMC samples, being unsorted, prevented any conclusive comparison of naive and antigen-experienced cells.

The germline V gene encodes CDR1 SGHTA and CDR2 FQGNSA. The CDR3 covers 13 residues. This clonotype has only a few counts. Antigen specificity is unknown. A second PCR of about 7 to 11 cycles used a sample-barcoded 5' primer and a J-beta primer mix. Each CDR3 protein is one row after TCRdb ran MiXCR on the 5' RACE reads. The sample holds about 640,000 distinct CDR3 sequences, about 43% seen once. Ranging in age from roughly 6 to 95, the donors were healthy Caucasian individuals from Russia. The receptor's source is a man older than 75 in good health. This chain uses TRBV7-2 with TRBJ2-7, with a possible D match to TRBD2 (5 bases). The last part of the DNA fits TRBJ2-5 better; the J call may be wrong. Sequences were obtained from blood. CDR3 loop: CASSFDYVGTQYF. For the CDR3, the DNA is TGTGCCAGCAGCTTCGACTACGTAGGGACCCAGTACTTC.